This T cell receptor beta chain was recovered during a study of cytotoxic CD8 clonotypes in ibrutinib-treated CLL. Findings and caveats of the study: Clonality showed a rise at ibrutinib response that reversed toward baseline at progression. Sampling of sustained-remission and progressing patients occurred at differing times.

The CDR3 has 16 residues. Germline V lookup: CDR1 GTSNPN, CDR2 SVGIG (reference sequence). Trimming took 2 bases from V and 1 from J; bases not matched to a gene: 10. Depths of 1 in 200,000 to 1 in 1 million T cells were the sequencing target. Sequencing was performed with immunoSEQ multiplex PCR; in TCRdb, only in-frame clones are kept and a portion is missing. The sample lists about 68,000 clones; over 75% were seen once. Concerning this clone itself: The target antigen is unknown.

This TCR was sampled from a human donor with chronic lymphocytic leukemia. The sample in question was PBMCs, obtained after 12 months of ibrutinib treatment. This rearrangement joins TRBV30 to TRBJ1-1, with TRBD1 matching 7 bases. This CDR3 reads CAWSTPWTGKNTEAFF. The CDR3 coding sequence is TGTGCCTGGAGTACCCCATGGACAGGCAAGAACACTGAAGCTTTCTTT.